A single sample gave rise to the 25 T cell receptor beta chains below, sequenced in a study of blood T cell repertoires in COVID-19. TCRdb's copy holds only in-frame clones and misses some; the assay was immunoSEQ multiplex PCR. The sample contains 300,000 to 350,000 clones, around nine tenths of which appear only once. Sequences were obtained from peripheral blood. Every receptor here comes from a woman in her twenties or thirties with COVID-19, enrolled during active disease.

This clone appeared a single time. The chain couples TRBV6-5 to TRBJ2-7, with TRBD1 identical over 11 bases. There are 12 residues in the CDR3. The trim removed 6 bases at V and 9 bases at J, leaving 4 bases unmatched. Germline V gives CDR1 MNHEY, CDR2 SVGAGI. Here the CDR3 reads CASSRTGGTQYF. The DNA of the CDR3 is TGTGCCAGCAGCCGGACAGGGGGCACGCAGTACTTC.

The chain couples TRBV18 to TRBJ1-1; 8 bases map to TRBD1. Germline trimming cut 3 bases from V and 1 base from J; bases unmatched to any gene: 10. Germline CDR1 KGHSH, CDR2 LQKENI. The CDR3 has 17 amino acids. The CDR3 is CASSPPGGRRQNTEAFF. The CDR3 DNA is TGTGCCAGCTCACCGCCAGGGGGCCGTAGGCAGAACACTGAAGCTTTCTTT.

V usage is TRBV19 and J usage is TRBJ2-1; tentatively, D is TRBD2 (5 bases). CDR1 and CDR2 from the germline V gene are LNHDA and SQIVND (reference sequence). The CDR3 contains 13 residues. V was cut by 3 bases and J by 6 bases, with 9 bases left in between. The CDR3 bases are TGTGCCAGTAGTATGAATAGCGCCAATGAGCAGTTCTTC. Translating it yields CASSMNSANEQFF.

V and J are TRBV2 and TRBJ1-4, with D unresolved. V shed 3 bases and J shed 7 bases, with 18 bases lying between them. Looked up from germline, CDR1 is SNHLY and CDR2 is FYNNEI. This CDR3 contains 16 residues. The CDR3, as DNA: TGTGCCAGCAGTGAGGGAGCCCGGCGGCAACTTGAAAAACTGTTTTTT. Its translation: CASSEGARRQLEKLFF.

In its sample, this clone was seen a few times. The chain combines TRBV9 with TRBJ1-6, with D uncertain. This CDR3 has 18 amino acids. The germline gives CDR1 SGDLS, CDR2 YYNGEE. V dropped 0 bases and J dropped 7 bases, with 20 bases sitting between them. The CDR3 is CASSVAPTVNHPNSPLHF. The DNA for the CDR3 is TGTGCCAGCAGCGTAGCCCCTACAGTAAACCACCCCAATTCACCCCTCCACTTT.

The CDR3 nucleotides are TGTGCCAGCAGCCCCCCCGGCGAGCGGGACTACAATGAGCAGTTCTTC. It yields the protein CASSPPGERDYNEQFF. The chain carries TRBV7-9 and TRBJ2-1, with 7 bases identical to TRBD2. Germline V gene sequence: CDR1 SEHNR, CDR2 FQNEAQ (reference sequence). Germline trimming cut 5 bases from V and 3 bases from J; bases unmatched to any gene: 10. CDR3 length: 16 residues.

This clone came up once. This rearrangement joins TRBV27 to TRBJ1-2, with a tentative D call TRBD1 (6 bases). V lost 2 bases, J lost 4 bases, and 17 bases lay in between. The germline CDR1 and CDR2 sequences are MNHEY and SMNVEV (reference sequence). The CDR3 spans 16 residues. CDR3 DNA: TGTGCCAGCAGTTTAGTAGGCAGGGGAATCTTCTATGGCTACACCTTC. It yields the protein CASSLVGRGIFYGYTF.

The genes are TRBV15 and TRBJ2-7; tentative D call: TRBD1 (6 bases). In germline, CDR1 is LNHNV, CDR2 YYDKDF (reference sequence). The CDR3 is made up of 14 amino acids. The ends were cut back, 0 bases at V and 2 bases at J, with 8 bases in the middle. CDR3 sequence: CATSRDRGPYEQYF. The CDR3, as DNA: TGTGCCACCAGCAGAGACAGGGGCCCCTACGAGCAGTACTTC.

This chain joins TRBV25-1 and TRBJ1-5, with 8 bases lining up with TRBD1. The germline V gene has CDR1 MGHDK and CDR2 SYGVNS. J lost 0 bases, V lost 3 bases, and 4 bases had no gene match. The CDR3 length is 16 residues. CDR3 DNA sequence: TGTGCCAGCAGTGATGCGACAGGGGATAGCAATCAGCCCCAGCATTTT. Translating gives CASSDATGDSNQPQHF.

This chain connects TRBV6-5 to TRBJ1-4, with 8 bases aligning to TRBD1. CDR1 and CDR2 from the germline V gene are MNHEY and SVGAGI. There are 14 residues in the CDR3. V was clipped by 6 bases and J by 4 bases; unmatched bases: 4. CDR3 nucleotides: TGTGCCAGCAGGCAGGGGGCGGGTAATGAAAAACTGTTTTTT. This gives the protein CASRQGAGNEKLFF.

V gene TRBV2 combines with J gene TRBJ1-4; D remains ambiguous. V lost 4 bases and J 8 bases, leaving 14 bases between the germline ends. Germline CDR1 and CDR2: SNHLY and FYNNEI. This CDR3 has 14 residues. The CDR3 nucleotides are TGTGCCAGCAGTGTGGAGGGCAGGAGGGAAAAACTGTTTTTT. As protein: CASSVEGRREKLFF.

This chain links TRBV10-2 with TRBJ2-7; 9 positions agree with TRBD2. V dropped 4 bases and J dropped 4; count of bases not matched to a gene: 8. The germline gives CDR1 WSHSY, CDR2 SAAADI. CDR3 length: 15 amino acids. CDR3: CASSGLAAQAYEQYF. The CDR3 DNA is TGCGCCAGCAGTGGACTAGCGGCTCAGGCTTACGAGCAGTACTTC.

This chain connects TRBV28 to TRBJ1-4, with TRBD1 matching 7 bases. The germline V gene has CDR1 MDHEN and CDR2 SYDVKM. J gave up 3 bases and V 4 bases, and 5 bases lay outside the gene matches. The CDR3 loop spans 15 amino acids. CDR3 loop: CASSSDRVPNEKLFF. CDR3 bases: TGTGCCAGCAGTTCAGACAGGGTTCCTAATGAAAAACTGTTTTTT.

The rearrangement joins TRBV5-4 to TRBJ1-3, with a tentative D call TRBD1 (5 bases). CDR1 and CDR2 (germline): SGHNT, YYREEE (reference sequence). V shed 4 bases and J shed 8 bases, with 19 bases lying between them. The CDR3 consists of 15 residues. This chain's CDR3 is CASSLGASSGDTIYF. Here the CDR3 DNA reads TGTGCCAGCAGCCTAGGGGCCAGCTCAGGAGACACCATATATTTT.

This chain uses TRBV7-3 with TRBJ2-1, with 7 bases that match TRBD2. Germline V gene lookup returns CDR1 SGHTA and CDR2 FQGTGA. The CDR3 totals 15 residues. V lost 3 bases and J lost 6; bases outside the gene matches: 8. DNA for the CDR3: TGTGCCAGCAGCTTGGGGAGCGGGATTCCCAATGAGCAGTTCTTC. The encoded protein is CASSLGSGIPNEQFF.

The chain employs TRBV15 and TRBJ1-6; D is unclear. This CDR3 comprises 17 residues. Trimming removed 2 bases from V and 9 bases from J, with 20 bases in between. Germline V lookup: CDR1 LNHNV, CDR2 YYDKDF (reference sequence). The CDR3 DNA reads as TGTGCCACCAGCAGACATGCTGGACTGTCTCTAGGTTCACCCCTCCACTTT. This translates into CATSRHAGLSLGSPLHF.

CDR3 loop: CASRSGGEQTQYF. The CDR3 region has the DNA TGTGCCAGCAGATCCGGAGGGGAACAGACCCAGTACTTC. The chain couples TRBV5-4 to TRBJ2-5; possible D gene TRBD2, 6 bases. Germline V CDR1 and CDR2: SGHNT, YYREEE (reference sequence). Between the trimmed V and J ends, which lost 5 bases and 6 bases, there was a span of 14 bases. This CDR3 comprises 13 residues.

This chain links TRBV12-2 with TRBJ2-3; TRBD2 was called by the table and not checked on the DNA. TRBV12-2 is described as a pseudogene. The CDR3 runs to 13 residues. Here the CDR3 DNA reads TGTGCAAGTCGTCATTCCCCCGGAGATACGCAGTATTTT. Encoded protein: CASRHSPGDTQYF.

The rearrangement uses TRBV29-1 and TRBJ2-7, with TRBD2 as a possible D gene (6 bases). The CDR3 has 12 amino acids. CDR1 and CDR2 (germline): SQVTM, ANQGSEA. CDR3 coding DNA: TGCGCAATAGCGGAAAGCTCCTACGAGCAGTACTTC. It is translated as CAIAESSYEQYF.

This clone was seen a handful of times. The V and J genes are TRBV7-2 and TRBJ1-5; 8 bases match TRBD1. The CDR3 has 14 amino acids. Germline assignment: CDR1 SGHTA and CDR2 FQGNSA. Losses at the gene ends were 5 bases for V and 4 bases for J; bases not matched to a gene: 4. CDR3 DNA sequence: TGTGCCAGCAGCACCAGGGGGCCGAATCAGCCCCAGCATTTT. It yields the protein CASSTRGPNQPQHF.

The V and J genes are TRBV5-6 and TRBJ2-3; no definite D call. The germline gives CDR1 SGHDT, CDR2 YYEEEE. Trimming cost V 0 bases and J 2 bases, with 7 bases left between them. This CDR3 contains 14 residues. Here the CDR3 reads CASSLGRITDTQYF. The CDR3 bases are TGTGCCAGCAGCTTGGGCAGAATCACAGATACGCAGTATTTT.

The rearrangement links TRBV2 to TRBJ2-2, with D unclear. Germline V gene lookup returns CDR1 SNHLY and CDR2 FYNNEI. V was clipped by 4 bases and J by 4 bases, with 13 bases between them. The CDR3 consists of 15 residues. The CDR3 sequence is CASSVAQASTGELFF. The CDR3 coding sequence is TGTGCCAGCAGTGTCGCGCAAGCGAGCACCGGGGAGCTGTTTTTT.

The chain couples TRBV19 to TRBJ1-2; a possible D gene is TRBD1 (6 bases). The germline CDR1 and CDR2 sequences are LNHDA and SQIVND (reference sequence). The CDR3 spans 15 residues. V shed 3 bases and J shed 7 bases, with 18 bases lying between them. Written as DNA, the CDR3 is TGTGCCAGTAGTATCCCCCTCCGGGACATCCTTGGCTACACCTTC. This sequence encodes CASSIPLRDILGYTF. The whole variable domain, remainder taken from reference TRBV19 and TRBJ1-2, is DGGITQSPKYLFRKEGQNVTLSCEQNLNHDAMYWYRQDPGQGLRLIYYSQIVNDFQKGDIAEGYSVSREKKESFPLTVTSAQKNPTAFYLCASSIPLRDILGYTFGSGTRLTVV.

V usage is TRBV5-1 and J usage is TRBJ2-7; 9 bases line up with TRBD2. Per germline, CDR1 SGHRS and CDR2 YFSETQ. Unmatched junction bases numbered 12, after V lost 0 bases and J lost 5 bases. This CDR3 is built from 17 residues. The CDR3 region is CASSLGSSGTNSNEQYF. As DNA, the CDR3 is TGCGCCAGCAGCTTGGGTTCTAGCGGGACCAATTCGAACGAGCAGTACTTC.

Worth noting for this clone: This CDR3 is also generated by other DNA sequences in the sample. The chain carries TRBV2 and TRBJ2-2, with 9 bases fitting TRBD2. CDR1 and CDR2 (germline): SNHLY, FYNNEI. V shed 2 bases and J 6 bases; nucleotides not matched to a gene: 7. This CDR3 is built from 16 residues. The CDR3 region has the DNA TGTGCCAGCAGTGAACGGCTAGCGGGAACGGCCGGGGAGCTGTTTTTT. It translates to CASSERLAGTAGELFF.